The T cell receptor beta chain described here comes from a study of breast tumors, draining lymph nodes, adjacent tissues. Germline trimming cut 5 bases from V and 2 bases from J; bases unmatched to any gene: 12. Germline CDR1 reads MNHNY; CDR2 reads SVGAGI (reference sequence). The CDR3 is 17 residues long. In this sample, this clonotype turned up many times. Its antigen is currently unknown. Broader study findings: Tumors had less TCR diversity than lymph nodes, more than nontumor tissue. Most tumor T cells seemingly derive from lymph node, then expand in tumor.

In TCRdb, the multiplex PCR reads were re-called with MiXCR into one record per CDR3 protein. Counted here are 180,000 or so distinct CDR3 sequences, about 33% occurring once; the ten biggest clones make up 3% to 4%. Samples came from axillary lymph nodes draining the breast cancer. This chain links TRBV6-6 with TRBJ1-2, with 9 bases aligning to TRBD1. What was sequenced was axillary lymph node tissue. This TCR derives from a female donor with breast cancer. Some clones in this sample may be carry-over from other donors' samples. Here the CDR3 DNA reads TGTGCCAGCAGTACACCCTCCGGTGGGACAGGGAACTATGGCTACACCTTC. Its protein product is CASSTPSGGTGNYGYTF.